A selection of T cell receptor beta chains follows, all from one sample in a study of blood T cells in healthy people across ages. Via MiXCR, TCRdb re-called the 5' RACE reads, giving one row per CDR3 protein. The sample holds approximately 730,000 distinct CDR3 sequences, approximately 55% seen once. Sequencing was carried out using blood. Receptors were obtained from a man aged 80 or over in good health. CDR3s include the opening cysteine and the closing phenylalanine or tryptophan. The D gene is left open where the match is weak. Rows may omit the clone size; those that give it use once, few, many or a size class.

d_call	v_call	clone_size	j_call	cdr3_nt	cdr3_aa
-	TRBV3-1	-	TRBJ2-5	TGTGCCAGCAGCCAAGGGAGGACCACTGTTGAGACCCAGTACTTC	CASSQGRTTVETQYF
-	TRBV7-9	-	TRBJ1-4	TGTGCCAGCAGCTTAGTCCGGCAGGGTGGAGAAAAACTGTTTTTT	CASSLVRQGGEKLFF
TRBD2	TRBV20-1	few	TRBJ2-1	TGCAGTACGACTAGCGGGAGGAATTACAATGAGCAGTTCTTC	CSTTSGRNYNEQFF
-	TRBV6-1	-	TRBJ1-1	TGTGTCAGCAGTGCGGACAGCTACACTGAAGCTTTCTTT	CVSSADSYTEAFF
TRBD2	TRBV30	once	TRBJ2-1	TGTGCCTGGAGTCAAAGGGCTAGCGGGAGGCGGGTGCAGTTCTTC	CAWSQRASGRRVQFF
-	TRBV20-1	once	TRBJ2-3	TGCAGTGCTAGAGCCCTCTTAGGGGAGGCCTCCCCCGATACGCAGTATTTT	CSARALLGEASPDTQYF
TRBD1	TRBV7-2	-	TRBJ2-7	TGTGCCAGCAGCCCCCTCGGGGACAGGAGTATCGAGCAGTACTTC	CASSPLGDRSIEQYF
-	TRBV12-3/TRBV12-4	few	TRBJ2-1	TGTGCCAGCAGCTCCACTGTGAGCTCCTACAATGAGCAGTTCTTC	CASSSTVSSYNEQFF
-	TRBV6-1	-	TRBJ1-5	TGTGCCAGCAGTGGTGGCGGTTTTGCGCCCCAGCATTTT	CASSGGGFAPQHF
-	TRBV5-1	-	TRBJ2-7	TGCGCCAGCACCGGGCCTGGGGGCCACGAGCAGTACTTC	CASTGPGGHEQYF
-	TRBV28	-	TRBJ1-5	TGTGCCAGCAGTTTGACCGGGACGGTGACACGTCAGCCCCAGCATTTT	CASSLTGTVTRQPQHF
TRBD1	TRBV6-2/TRBV6-3	once	TRBJ2-3	TGTGCCAGCAGCCGCCGGGACAGTAACAGATACGCGTATTTT	CASSRRDSNRYAYF
-	TRBV5-1	-	TRBJ1-4	TGCGCCAGCACCTCGGGCCAGCCGAATGAAAAACTGTTTTTT	CASTSGQPNEKLFF
-	TRBV28	-	TRBJ2-5	TGTGCCAGCAGAAGCGGGACATTGGGGGAGCAGTACTTC	CASRSGTLGEQYF
-	TRBV7-9	-	TRBJ2-7	TGTGCCAGCAGGGCACGAGGGACACTCTCCTACGAGCAGTACTTC	CASRARGTLSYEQYF
-	TRBV12-3/TRBV12-4	-	TRBJ2-1	TGTGCCAGCAGTTTCCCACCGTACAATGAGCAGTTCTTC	CASSFPPYNEQFF
TRBD1	TRBV29-1	few	TRBJ2-5	TGCAGCGTTGAACCTCGGACAGGGCCGCAAGAGACCCAGTACTTC	CSVEPRTGPQETQYF
-	TRBV6-6	-	TRBJ1-5	TGTGCCAGCAGCCAGGACAGCGGCAATCAGCCCCAGCATTTT	CASSQDSGNQPQHF
-	TRBV20-1	-	TRBJ2-1	TGCAGTGCTAGAGCGGGAGTTGGCAATGAGCAGTTCTTC	CSARAGVGNEQFF
TRBD2	TRBV6-2/TRBV6-3	-	TRBJ2-3	TGTGCCAGCAGTTACCGGACTAGCGGGCCTAGGGGGAGATACGCGTATTTT	CASSYRTSGPRGRYAYF
-	TRBV6-1	-	TRBJ2-4	TGTGCCAGCAGTGCTAGGAGGGGGCTAGCCAAAAACATTCAGTACTTC	CASSARRGLAKNIQYF
-	TRBV6-2/TRBV6-3	-	TRBJ2-3	TGTGCCAGCACCGACAGCCTCCTCACAGATACGCAGTATTTT	CASTDSLLTDTQYF
-	TRBV5-6	-	TRBJ2-7	TGTGCCAGCAGCCCCCGACGATCTTTACCCACCTACGAGCAGTACTTC	CASSPRRSLPTYEQYF
-	TRBV5-1	-	TRBJ2-7	TGCGCCAGCAGCTACCAATACGAGCAGTACTTC	CASSYQYEQYF
-	TRBV29-1	-	TRBJ2-1	TGCACCACCCGGGGCGGGTACAAGGAGCAGTTCTTC	CTTRGGYKEQFF
-	TRBV28	few	TRBJ2-7	TGTGCCAGCAGTTGGGACGGCGGCTGGTGGGAGCAGTACTTC	CASSWDGGWWEQYF
-	TRBV7-9	few	TRBJ2-1	TGTGCCAGCAGCTTAAGGACAGATAACAATGAGCAGTTCTTC	CASSLRTDNNEQFF
TRBD2	TRBV20-1	-	TRBJ2-5	TGCAGTGCTAGAGATGGCGGGAGGGCCTTAGAGACCCAGTACTTC	CSARDGGRALETQYF
-	TRBV20-1	few	TRBJ2-7	TGCAGTGCTGCGGGGCTCTCCTACGAGCAGTACTTC	CSAAGLSYEQYF
-	TRBV29-1	-	TRBJ1-2	TGCAGCGTTGTGACAGGCTATGGCTACACCTTC	CSVVTGYGYTF
TRBD1	TRBV5-4	few	TRBJ2-4	TGTGCCAGCAGCCCCCGACAGGGTGACATTCAGTACTTC	CASSPRQGDIQYF
TRBD1	TRBV30	-	TRBJ1-2	TGTGCGTCGCGGGGACAGGGGTCCCTTTACCGTGGCTACACCTTC	CASRGQGSLYRGYTF
-	TRBV7-6	-	TRBJ2-1	TGTGCCAGCAGCTTAGGCGGGTTGCCCCGGTCGTTGGTTCACAATGAGCAGTTCTTC	CASSLGGLPRSLVHNEQFF
-	TRBV9	few	TRBJ2-1	TGTGCCAGCAGCGTAGAAGGCGCCTACAATGAGCAGTTCTTC	CASSVEGAYNEQFF
-	TRBV29-1	-	TRBJ2-5	TGCAGCGGTATGGCGGGGCAAGAGACCCAGTACTTC	CSGMAGQETQYF
TRBD2	TRBV20-1	-	TRBJ2-1	TGCAGTGCTGACCCCTGGGACTATCCAGAGCAGTTCTTC	CSADPWDYPEQFF
-	TRBV5-1	-	TRBJ2-3	TGCGCCAGCAGCGCCAAAGGCGACAGATACGCGTATTTT	CASSAKGDRYAYF
-	TRBV7-2	-	TRBJ2-2	TGTGCCAGCAGCTTCTCTGGGGGACCCGGGGAGCTGTTTTTT	CASSFSGGPGELFF
-	TRBV10-3	-	TRBJ2-5	TGTGCCATCAGATATTCCGATATTTACAATGAGCAGTACTTC	CAIRYSDIYNEQYF
-	TRBV14	-	TRBJ2-1	TGTGCCAGCAGTAAGGCCCTAGCGACTAATGAGCAGTTCTTC	CASSKALATNEQFF
-	TRBV2	-	TRBJ2-1	TGTGCCAGCAGACTCGAATACAATGAGCAGTTCTTC	CASRLEYNEQFF
-	TRBV25-1	few	TRBJ2-1	TGTGCCAGCAGTGAAATAAGGGGGGGGACGCACAATGAGCAGTTCTTC	CASSEIRGGTHNEQFF
TRBD1	TRBV20-1	-	TRBJ2-7	TGCAGTGCGGTACAGGGGGCGGTCTACGAGCAGTACTTC	CSAVQGAVYEQYF
-	TRBV27	-	TRBJ1-2	TGTGCCAGCACTGGGCTTCATGGCTACACCTTC	CASTGLHGYTF
TRBD2	TRBV20-1	-	TRBJ2-5	TGCAGTGCCAAGAATAGCGGGAAGGGCCAAGAGACCCAGTACTTC	CSAKNSGKGQETQYF
-	TRBV12-3/TRBV12-4	-	TRBJ2-7	TGTGCCAGCAGTCCGGGACTGGTTATCACCTACGAGCAGTACTTC	CASSPGLVITYEQYF
-	TRBV11-3	-	TRBJ2-1	TGTGCCAGCAGCTTAGTATCCGGAGGGGGGGGCTACAATGAGCAGTTCTTC	CASSLVSGGGGYNEQFF
TRBD1	TRBV12-3/TRBV12-4	-	TRBJ2-1	TGTGCCAGCAGTTTGGAGACAGGGGGCAAGGATGAGCAGTTCTTC	CASSLETGGKDEQFF
TRBD2	TRBV18	-	TRBJ2-1	TGTGCCAGCTCATCTTCGGCGGGGGGATACAATGAGCAGTTCTTC	CASSSSAGGYNEQFF
TRBD2	TRBV20-1	few	TRBJ2-3	TGCAGTGCTAGGGAGCGGGAGCTAGGGACAGATACGCAGTATTTT	CSARERELGTDTQYF
-	TRBV3-1	-	TRBJ2-1	TGTGCCAGCAGCCATCTAGCGCCTAGCTCCTACAATGAGCAGTTCTTC	CASSHLAPSSYNEQFF
-	TRBV20-1	-	TRBJ2-7	TGCAGTGCTAGAGCGACAGCTTCTTACGAGCAGTACTTC	CSARATASYEQYF
-	TRBV28	-	TRBJ2-3	TGTGCCAGCACCCTCGGACTACACATTAGCACAGATACGCAGTATTTT	CASTLGLHISTDTQYF
-	TRBV4-1	-	TRBJ1-1	TGCGCCAGCAGCCCGGAATTTTATTGGACTGAAGCTTTCTTT	CASSPEFYWTEAFF
TRBD2	TRBV7-3	once	TRBJ2-2	TGTGCCAGCAGCCTGACTAGCGTAGTTGCCGGGGAGCTGTTTTTT	CASSLTSVVAGELFF